This T cell receptor (beta chain) emerged from a study of human versus mouse CDR3 diversity and MHC coevolution. The length of the CDR3 is 16 residues. With V trimmed by 4 bases and J by 3 bases, 7 bases remained unmatched. The germline gives CDR1 KGHSH, CDR2 LQKENI. About this clone: The antigen remains undetermined.

Overall study findings and caveats: iCHAO1 estimated the human TCR beta repertoire at roughly 1.6 million clonotypes.

Produced via immunoSEQ multiplex PCR; TCRdb's table is partial and in-frame only. The sample includes roughly 86,000 clones, around 95% of them seen just once. This receptor was taken from a person aged 30-69 years in good health. The sequencing sample was made of naive CD4+ T cells from blood. Subset here: CD45RO-negative CD62L-positive naive CD4 T cells. The rearrangement links TRBV18 to TRBJ1-5; 9 nucleotides match TRBD1. The CDR3 nucleotides are TGTGCCAGCTCACTCAGCGGGACAGGGACCAATCAGCCCCAGCATTTT. Translation gives CASSLSGTGTNQPQHF.